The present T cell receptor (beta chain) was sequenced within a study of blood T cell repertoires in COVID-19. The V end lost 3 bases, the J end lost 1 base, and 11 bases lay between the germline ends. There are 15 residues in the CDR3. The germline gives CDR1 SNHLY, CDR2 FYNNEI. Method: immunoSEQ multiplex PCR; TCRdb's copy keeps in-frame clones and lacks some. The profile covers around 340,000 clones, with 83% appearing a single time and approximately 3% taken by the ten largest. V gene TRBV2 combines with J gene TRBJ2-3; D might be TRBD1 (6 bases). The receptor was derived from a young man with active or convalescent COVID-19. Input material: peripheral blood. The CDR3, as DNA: TGTGCCAGCAGTGAGAACAGGGCACGCACAGATACGCAGTATTTT. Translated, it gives CASSENRARTDTQYF.